The rows below give T cell receptor beta chains drawn from one sample of a study of cytomegalovirus exposure and HLA in healthy donors. Profiling relied on immunoSEQ multiplex PCR, and the TCRdb table lists in-frame clones only, not all of them. The sample records about 190,000 clones, 65% to 90% being singletons. Input material: PBMCs. These receptors were collected from a man aged 35-49 years in good health and CMV-seropositive. CDR3s include the opening cysteine and the closing phenylalanine or tryptophan. The order of the fields is V gene, D gene, J gene, CDR3 length, clone size, CDR3 DNA, CDR3 protein. A D gene is named only where the DNA matches it firmly. Rows may omit the clone size; those that give it use once, few, many or a size class.

V gene: TRBV28; D gene: .; J gene: TRBJ1-5; CDR3 length: 15; clone size: few; CDR3 DNA: TGTGCCAGCCATCACCCGAGCGGGCTCAATCAGCCCCAGCATTTT; CDR3 protein: CASHHPSGLNQPQHF
V gene: TRBV7-6; D gene: .; J gene: TRBJ2-5; CDR3 length: 14; clone size: .; CDR3 DNA: TGTGCCAGCAGCTTAGCGGGGCCAGGGGAGACCCAGTACTTC; CDR3 protein: CASSLAGPGETQYF
V gene: TRBV6-5; D gene: .; J gene: TRBJ1-2; CDR3 length: 15; clone size: .; CDR3 DNA: TGTGCCAGCAGTTACTCGAGGGCAGCTGACTATGGCTACACCTTC; CDR3 protein: CASSYSRAADYGYTF
V gene: TRBV6-6; D gene: TRBD1; J gene: TRBJ2-1; CDR3 length: 13; clone size: .; CDR3 DNA: TGTGCCAGCTCTACAGGGGGGCGAGGTGAGCAGTTCTTC; CDR3 protein: CASSTGGRGEQFF
V gene: TRBV6-1; D gene: .; J gene: TRBJ2-7; CDR3 length: 13; clone size: .; CDR3 DNA: TGTGCCAGCAGTGAAGTTGGCGGGAACGAGCAGTACTTC; CDR3 protein: CASSEVGGNEQYF
V gene: TRBV5-1; D gene: TRBD2; J gene: TRBJ2-5; CDR3 length: 19; clone size: .; CDR3 DNA: TGCGCCAGCAGCTTGGGCTCTATAGCGGGCGGCGCCTCCCAAGAGACCCAGTACTTC; CDR3 protein: CASSLGSIAGGASQETQYF
V gene: TRBV7-2; D gene: .; J gene: TRBJ2-5; CDR3 length: 16; clone size: .; CDR3 DNA: TGTGCCAGCAGCTTAGAAGTGGGGCCGGTCCGGGAGACCCAGTACTTC; CDR3 protein: CASSLEVGPVRETQYF
V gene: TRBV15; D gene: .; J gene: TRBJ1-2; CDR3 length: 16; clone size: once; CDR3 DNA: TGTGCCACCAGCAGGAAAAGACATGATACTCACTATGGCTACACCTTC; CDR3 protein: CATSRKRHDTHYGYTF
V gene: TRBV30; D gene: .; J gene: TRBJ1-5; CDR3 length: 13; clone size: few; CDR3 DNA: TGTGCCTGGAGCACACAGGGTGGCCAGCCCCAGCATTTT; CDR3 protein: CAWSTQGGQPQHF
V gene: TRBV11-2; D gene: .; J gene: TRBJ1-1; CDR3 length: 16; clone size: few; CDR3 DNA: TGTGCCAGCAGCTGGATACTTAACAGTCCGAACACTGAAGCTTTCTTT; CDR3 protein: CASSWILNSPNTEAFF
V gene: TRBV28; D gene: TRBD2; J gene: TRBJ2-5; CDR3 length: 15; clone size: .; CDR3 DNA: TGTGCCAGCAGGACACACACTAGCGGCCAAGAGACCCAGTACTTC; CDR3 protein: CASRTHTSGQETQYF
V gene: TRBV7-2; D gene: .; J gene: TRBJ2-5; CDR3 length: 15; clone size: once; CDR3 DNA: TGTGCCAGCAGTCCAGGGGCGGTGACCGGCGAGACCCAGTACTTC; CDR3 protein: CASSPGAVTGETQYF
V gene: TRBV7-2; D gene: .; J gene: TRBJ2-7; CDR3 length: 14; clone size: .; CDR3 DNA: TGTGCCAGCAGATTCAGGGAAGGGACCTACGAGCAGTACTTC; CDR3 protein: CASRFREGTYEQYF
V gene: TRBV7-7; D gene: TRBD2; J gene: TRBJ2-2; CDR3 length: 13; clone size: .; CDR3 DNA: TGTGCTAGCGGGGGGGCGAACACCGGGGAGCTGTTTTTT; CDR3 protein: CASGGANTGELFF
V gene: TRBV27; D gene: .; J gene: TRBJ2-2; CDR3 length: 14; clone size: few; CDR3 DNA: TGTGCCAGCAGTTTCCTGGGGCCGTCCGGGGAGCTGTTTTTT; CDR3 protein: CASSFLGPSGELFF
V gene: TRBV7-7; D gene: .; J gene: TRBJ1-1; CDR3 length: 13; clone size: few; CDR3 DNA: TGTGCTAGCAGCTTATCTATGAACACTGAAGCTTTCTTT; CDR3 protein: CASSLSMNTEAFF
V gene: TRBV2; D gene: .; J gene: TRBJ2-1; CDR3 length: 15; clone size: .; CDR3 DNA: TGTGCCAGCAGTGAGGGGCGGGGGCGGTACAATGAGCAGTTCTTC; CDR3 protein: CASSEGRGRYNEQFF
V gene: TRBV29-1; D gene: TRBD1; J gene: TRBJ2-3; CDR3 length: 19; clone size: .; CDR3 DNA: TGCAGCGTTGAGGGCGGCCCGAAGGCTGCAGGGGGAGGCACAGATACGCAGTATTTT; CDR3 protein: CSVEGGPKAAGGGTDTQYF
V gene: TRBV19; D gene: .; J gene: TRBJ2-5; CDR3 length: 12; clone size: .; CDR3 DNA: TGTGCCAGTAGTAGCGGGCCAGAGACCCAGTACTTC; CDR3 protein: CASSSGPETQYF
V gene: TRBV7-6; D gene: TRBD1; J gene: TRBJ1-5; CDR3 length: 18; clone size: .; CDR3 DNA: TGTGCCAGCAGCTTAGGGACAGGGACCAGTTATAGCAATCAGCCCCAGCATTTT; CDR3 protein: CASSLGTGTSYSNQPQHF
V gene: TRBV4-3; D gene: TRBD1; J gene: TRBJ2-5; CDR3 length: 15; clone size: few; CDR3 DNA: TGCGCCAGCAGCCAGGGACAGGGGGCCGGAGAGACCCAGTACTTC; CDR3 protein: CASSQGQGAGETQYF
V gene: TRBV27; D gene: .; J gene: TRBJ1-4; CDR3 length: 15; clone size: .; CDR3 DNA: TGTGCCAGCAGTCTCAACAGGGCGGTATATGAAAAACTGTTTTTT; CDR3 protein: CASSLNRAVYEKLFF
V gene: TRBV10-2; D gene: .; J gene: TRBJ2-7; CDR3 length: 14; clone size: .; CDR3 DNA: TGCGCCAGCAGTGAGTGGGGCCCCTCCTACGAGCAGTACTTC; CDR3 protein: CASSEWGPSYEQYF
V gene: TRBV7-3; D gene: TRBD2; J gene: TRBJ2-3; CDR3 length: 16; clone size: .; CDR3 DNA: TGTGCCAGCAGCTCCTTAGCGGGGGGCGGCACAGATACGCAGTATTTT; CDR3 protein: CASSSLAGGGTDTQYF
V gene: TRBV5-1; D gene: .; J gene: TRBJ1-1; CDR3 length: 14; clone size: .; CDR3 DNA: TGCGCCAGCAGCCCGGACAACTCGAACACTGAAGCTTTCTTT; CDR3 protein: CASSPDNSNTEAFF
V gene: TRBV9; D gene: .; J gene: TRBJ2-3; CDR3 length: 14; clone size: .; CDR3 DNA: TGTGCCAGCAGCCTGGGGGGGGCCACAGATACGCAGTATTTT; CDR3 protein: CASSLGGATDTQYF
V gene: TRBV6-5; D gene: TRBD2; J gene: TRBJ2-1; CDR3 length: 13; clone size: .; CDR3 DNA: TGTGCCAGCAGTTTGGGACTAGCGGGGAGGCAGTTCTTC; CDR3 protein: CASSLGLAGRQFF
V gene: TRBV7-3; D gene: .; J gene: TRBJ2-3; CDR3 length: 12; clone size: once; CDR3 DNA: TGTGCCAGCAGCTATGGGACTGGGGCCCAGTATTTT; CDR3 protein: CASSYGTGAQYF
V gene: TRBV5-4; D gene: .; J gene: TRBJ1-1; CDR3 length: 11; clone size: .; CDR3 DNA: TGTGCCAGCAGCTTTCCAGGGGAAGCTTTCTTT; CDR3 protein: CASSFPGEAFF
V gene: TRBV7-3; D gene: TRBD1; J gene: TRBJ2-3; CDR3 length: 16; clone size: .; CDR3 DNA: TGTGCCAGCAGCCCCACTCCGGACAGGGGCACAGATACGCAGTATTTT; CDR3 protein: CASSPTPDRGTDTQYF
V gene: TRBV7-9; D gene: .; J gene: TRBJ1-2; CDR3 length: 15; clone size: .; CDR3 DNA: TGTGCCAGCAGCCAAGGGGCAGGGCTCGGCTATGGCTACACCTTC; CDR3 protein: CASSQGAGLGYGYTF
V gene: TRBV6-5; D gene: TRBD1; J gene: TRBJ2-7; CDR3 length: 12; clone size: .; CDR3 DNA: TGTGCCAGCAGCTTTACAGGGGCCGAGCAGTACTTC; CDR3 protein: CASSFTGAEQYF
V gene: TRBV10-3; D gene: TRBD1; J gene: TRBJ2-7; CDR3 length: 16; clone size: .; CDR3 DNA: TGTGCCATCAGTGTCTTGGGGGGGACAGGGGGCGTCGAGCAGTACTTC; CDR3 protein: CAISVLGGTGGVEQYF
V gene: TRBV4-3; D gene: .; J gene: TRBJ2-7; CDR3 length: 15; clone size: few; CDR3 DNA: TGCGCCAGCAGCCAAGAAGGCAGGGGATCCTACGAGCAGTACTTC; CDR3 protein: CASSQEGRGSYEQYF
V gene: TRBV9; D gene: .; J gene: TRBJ1-6; CDR3 length: 17; clone size: .; CDR3 DNA: TGTGCCAGCAGCGTAGGGTCAGGGGCGGGAGGGAATTCACCCCTCCACTTT; CDR3 protein: CASSVGSGAGGNSPLHF
V gene: TRBV25-1; D gene: TRBD1; J gene: TRBJ1-4; CDR3 length: 15; clone size: many; CDR3 DNA: TGTGCCAGCAGTGAGGTAAAGGGGGCAGGTGAAAAACTGTTTTTT; CDR3 protein: CASSEVKGAGEKLFF
V gene: TRBV2; D gene: .; J gene: TRBJ1-1; CDR3 length: 15; clone size: .; CDR3 DNA: TGTGCCAGCAGTGAATCGCAGGGTTCAGACACTGAAGCTTTCTTT; CDR3 protein: CASSESQGSDTEAFF
V gene: TRBV5-4; D gene: TRBD1; J gene: TRBJ1-1; CDR3 length: 13; clone size: .; CDR3 DNA: TGTGCCAGCAAGAAAGGGGGCCCAGATGAAGCTTTCTTT; CDR3 protein: CASKKGGPDEAFF
V gene: TRBV10-3; D gene: TRBD2; J gene: TRBJ2-7; CDR3 length: 17; clone size: .; CDR3 DNA: TGTGCCATCAGTCCCCGGGCCACGGGGGGGGCCTCCTACGAGCAGTACTTC; CDR3 protein: CAISPRATGGASYEQYF
V gene: TRBV28; D gene: TRBD1; J gene: TRBJ2-2; CDR3 length: 14; clone size: .; CDR3 DNA: TGTGCCACCCAGAGGGACAGTTACACCGGGGAGCTGTTTTTT; CDR3 protein: CATQRDSYTGELFF
V gene: TRBV15; D gene: .; J gene: TRBJ2-2; CDR3 length: 16; clone size: .; CDR3 DNA: TGTGCCACCAGCAGAGATCGGGACACCAACACCGGGGAGCTGTTTTTT; CDR3 protein: CATSRDRDTNTGELFF
V gene: TRBV27; D gene: .; J gene: TRBJ2-7; CDR3 length: 14; clone size: .; CDR3 DNA: TGTGCCAGCAGTTTTCGGAGCGTGCCCTACGAGCAGTACTTC; CDR3 protein: CASSFRSVPYEQYF
V gene: TRBV25-1; D gene: .; J gene: TRBJ2-5; CDR3 length: 16; clone size: .; CDR3 DNA: TGTGCCAGCAGTGAACGAACAGGACGTGGCCAAGAGACCCAGTACTTC; CDR3 protein: CASSERTGRGQETQYF
V gene: TRBV6-5; D gene: .; J gene: TRBJ1-4; CDR3 length: 15; clone size: .; CDR3 DNA: TGTGCCAGCAGTTACTCGGTGCAAGCGTCAGAAAAACTGTTTTTT; CDR3 protein: CASSYSVQASEKLFF
V gene: TRBV30; D gene: .; J gene: TRBJ1-1; CDR3 length: 12; clone size: .; CDR3 DNA: TGTGCCTGGACTACCACCGGGGTGAATGCTTTCTTT; CDR3 protein: CAWTTTGVNAFF